These T cell receptor beta chains were read from a single sample in a study of PD-L1 blockade in urothelial cancer. This table comes from immunoSEQ multiplex PCR, and its TCRdb copy is limited to in-frame clones, with some not included. Among approximately 50,000 clones, around 80% were seen once, and the ten largest hold 3% to 4%. Here the sequenced sample was PBMCs, taken around atezolizumab (anti-PD-L1) treatment. Receptor source: a man aged 65 to 85 with urothelial cancer. CDR3s include the opening cysteine and the closing phenylalanine or tryptophan. The D gene is left open where the match is weak. Clone size is not always given. Where it is, it says once, few, many or a class for expanded clones.

clone_size d_call j_call v_call cdr3_aa cdr3_nt
few TRBD1 TRBJ1-3 TRBV2 CASSVDREGAGNTIYF TGTGCCAGCAGCGTGGACAGGGAAGGTGCTGGAAACACCATATATTTT
. TRBD1 TRBJ1-5 TRBV7-2 CASSSKAGTGYQPQHF TGTGCCAGCAGCTCGAAGGCCGGGACAGGCTACCAGCCCCAGCATTTT
. . TRBJ2-1 TRBV15 CATSRGTAREGYEQFF TGTGCCACCAGCAGAGGGACAGCCCGAGAAGGCTATGAGCAGTTCTTC
. . TRBJ1-1 TRBV30 CAWTLDTEAFF TGTGCCTGGACGCTAGACACTGAAGCTTTCTTT
. . TRBJ1-4 TRBV6-1 CASRQPATNEKLFF TGTGCCAGCAGACAGCCTGCAACTAATGAAAAACTGTTTTTT
few . TRBJ1-5 TRBV30 CAWSIRSLSNQPQHF TGTGCCTGGAGCATTAGAAGTCTTAGCAATCAGCCCCAGCATTTT
. TRBD1 TRBJ1-3 TRBV19 CASATGDFSGNTIYF TGTGCCAGTGCCACAGGGGACTTCTCTGGAAACACCATATATTTT
. . TRBJ2-3 TRBV4-3 CASSQSPRGQADTQYF TGCGCCAGCAGCCAGAGTCCCCGCGGGCAGGCAGATACGCAGTATTTT
. TRBD1 TRBJ1-2 TRBV7-9 CASSSDRGGSGYTF TGTGCCAGCAGTTCGGACAGGGGGGGATCTGGCTACACCTTC
. . TRBJ1-4 TRBV5-1 CASSPTENEKLFF TGCGCCAGCAGCCCGACAGAAAATGAAAAACTGTTTTTT
. . TRBJ2-3 TRBV7-2 CASSLVGAAFGTDTQYF TGTGCCAGCAGCTTAGTAGGCGCGGCTTTTGGCACAGATACGCAGTATTTT
. TRBD2 TRBJ2-1 TRBV7-9 CASRPSGGPNEQFF TGTGCCAGCAGACCTAGCGGGGGCCCCAATGAGCAGTTCTTC
. TRBD2 TRBJ2-7 TRBV19 CASRTSGAYEQYF TGTGCCAGCCGGACTAGCGGGGCCTACGAGCAGTACTTC
. TRBD2 TRBJ2-2 TRBV18 CASAGTSGSVNTGELFF TGTGCCAGCGCTGGGACTAGCGGGAGCGTGAACACCGGGGAGCTGTTTTTT
once TRBD1 TRBJ2-7 TRBV7-3 CASSSNRGEQYF TGTGCCAGCAGCTCGAACAGGGGCGAGCAGTACTTC
. TRBD2 TRBJ2-7 TRBV7-9 CASSLAGGYYEQYF TGTGCCAGCAGCTTAGCGGGAGGGTACTACGAGCAGTACTTC
. . TRBJ1-4 TRBV6-1 CASSESPGMNEKLFF TGTGCCAGCAGTGAATCCCCAGGGATGAATGAAAAACTGTTTTTT
. . TRBJ1-1 TRBV11-2 CASSAQPVHTEAFF TGTGCCAGCAGCGCGCAACCCGTCCACACTGAAGCTTTCTTT
. . TRBJ1-5 TRBV19 CASSMQGYQPQHF TGTGCCAGTAGTATGCAGGGGTATCAGCCCCAGCATTTT
few . TRBJ2-7 TRBV7-2 CASSLAGVSYEQYF TGTGCCAGCAGCCTCGCCGGGGTTAGTTACGAGCAGTACTTC
. . TRBJ2-4 TRBV5-6 CASSPQEGWGSENIQYF TGTGCCAGCAGCCCCCAGGAGGGGTGGGGTTCGGAAAACATTCAGTACTTC
. . TRBJ1-1 TRBV18 CASSLQANTEAFF TGTGCCAGCTCACTGCAGGCGAACACTGAAGCTTTCTTT
. . TRBJ2-7 TRBV28 CASSYRVPRSYEQYF TGTGCCAGCAGCTACAGGGTCCCACGGTCCTACGAGCAGTACTTC
. TRBD2 TRBJ2-7 TRBV6-5 CASSYRRGYEQYF TGTGCCAGCAGTTACCGGCGGGGGTACGAGCAGTACTTC
. TRBD1 TRBJ2-7 TRBV5-5 CASSWGQGRSYEQYF TGTGCCAGCAGCTGGGGACAGGGCCGCTCCTACGAGCAGTACTTC
. . TRBJ1-5 TRBV7-2 CASSSDSNQPQHF TGTGCCAGCAGCTCAGACAGTAATCAGCCCCAGCATTTT
once TRBD1 TRBJ2-3 TRBV28 CASSRDSPSTDTQYF TGTGCCAGCAGCCGGGACAGCCCTAGCACAGATACGCAGTATTTT
once TRBD1 TRBJ2-7 TRBV5-1 CASSLGTGGNEQYF TGCGCCAGCAGCTTGGGGACAGGGGGCAACGAGCAGTACTTC
. TRBD1 TRBJ2-6 TRBV19 CASSILRQGGANVLTF TGTGCCAGTAGTATACTCCGACAGGGCGGTGCCAACGTCCTGACTTTC
. . TRBJ1-3 TRBV6-1 CASSMTAGNTIYF TGTGCCAGCAGTATGACAGCTGGAAACACCATATATTTT
. TRBD1 TRBJ2-3 TRBV6-5 CASSPRDRGQHTQYF TGTGCCAGCAGCCCCAGGGACAGGGGGCAACATACGCAGTATTTT
few . TRBJ2-1 TRBV5-4 CASSHLATPLYNEQFF TGTGCCAGCAGCCATCTAGCCACCCCACTGTACAATGAGCAGTTCTTC
. . TRBJ2-7 TRBV6-1 CASSEIQGAEYF TGTGCCAGCAGTGAAATACAGGGAGCGGAATACTTC
once . TRBJ1-1 TRBV29-1 CSVGWRSNTEAFF TGCAGCGTTGGTTGGAGATCGAACACTGAAGCTTTCTTT
. TRBD1 TRBJ1-4 TRBV10-3 CATRTGGSTNEKLFF TGTGCCACGAGGACAGGGGGTTCAACTAATGAAAAACTGTTTTTT
. . TRBJ2-7 TRBV15 CATSPGQDSSYEQYF TGTGCCACCAGCCCCGGGCAGGACTCCTCCTACGAGCAGTACTTC
. TRBD1 TRBJ1-2 TRBV6-1 CATRPGGSPGGYTF TGTGCCACCAGGCCAGGGGGCTCACCGGGAGGCTACACCTTC
. TRBD1 TRBJ1-1 TRBV9 CASSVRGGGGLTEAFF TGTGCCAGCAGCGTCCGGGGGGGAGGGGGCCTCACTGAAGCTTTCTTT
once . TRBJ2-2 TRBV4-2 CASSLQLAAGELFF TGTGCCAGCAGCCTCCAACTAGCCGCCGGGGAGCTGTTTTTT
. . TRBJ1-1 TRBV30 CAWISFNTEAFF TGTGCCTGGATTAGTTTTAACACTGAAGCTTTCTTT
. TRBD1 TRBJ1-4 TRBV15 CATSRGQTNEKLFF TGTGCCACCAGCAGGGGACAGACTAATGAAAAACTGTTTTTT
. TRBD2 TRBJ2-1 TRBV19 CASSGRGAVFNNEQFF TGTGCCAGTTCGGGGCGGGGGGCGGTGTTCAACAATGAGCAGTTCTTC
few . TRBJ1-1 TRBV18 CASSPGQNLMNTEAFF TGTGCCAGCTCACCAGGACAGAATCTAATGAACACTGAAGCTTTCTTT
. TRBD2 TRBJ2-2 TRBV7-2 CASSPAGGVAGELFF TGTGCCAGCAGCCCAGCGGGGGGGGTGGCCGGGGAGCTGTTTTTT
. TRBD2 TRBJ2-1 TRBV4-3 CASSQDLGSGGGGEQFF TGCGCCAGCAGCCAAGATCTAGGTAGCGGGGGAGGCGGTGAGCAGTTCTTC
. . TRBJ1-2 TRBV27 CASSFAGPSYGYTF TGTGCCAGCAGTTTTGCAGGGCCTAGCTATGGCTACACCTTC
. . TRBJ1-2 TRBV7-2 CASSLQQYLKGYYGYTF TGTGCCAGCAGCCTACAGCAATATTTAAAGGGGTACTATGGCTACACCTTC
. . TRBJ1-1 TRBV4-3 CASSQGGRAFAFF TGCGCCAGCAGCCAAGGAGGCAGGGCGTTCGCTTTCTTT
. TRBD1 TRBJ1-3 TRBV14 CASSPGQGAGNTIYF TGTGCCAGCAGCCCGGGACAGGGGGCTGGAAACACCATATATTTT
. TRBD1 TRBJ2-7 TRBV2 CASSVGPGQGSYEQYF TGTGCCAGCAGTGTAGGGCCGGGACAGGGGTCCTACGAGCAGTACTTC
. . TRBJ2-1 TRBV12-2 CASHPGLAGYFPHEQFF TGTGCAAGCCACCCGGGACTAGCGGGATACTTTCCCCATGAGCAGTTCTTC
once TRBD2 TRBJ2-3 TRBV4-3 CASSQELGLATDTQYF TGCGCCAGCAGCCAAGAGCTAGGACTAGCAACAGATACGCAGTATTTT
. TRBD2 TRBJ2-1 TRBV9 CASSPTGLAVYNEQFF TGTGCCAGCAGCCCGACGGGACTAGCGGTTTACAATGAGCAGTTCTTC